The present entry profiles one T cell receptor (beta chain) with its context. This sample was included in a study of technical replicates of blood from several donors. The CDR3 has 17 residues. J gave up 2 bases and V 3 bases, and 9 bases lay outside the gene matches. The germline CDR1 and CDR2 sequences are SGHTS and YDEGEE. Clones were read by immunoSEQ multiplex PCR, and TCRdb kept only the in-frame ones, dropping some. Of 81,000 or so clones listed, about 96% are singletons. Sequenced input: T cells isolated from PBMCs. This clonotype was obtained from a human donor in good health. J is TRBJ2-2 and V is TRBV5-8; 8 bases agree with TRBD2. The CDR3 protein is CASSSRKGLANTGELFF. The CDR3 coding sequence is TGTGCCAGCAGCTCCCGCAAAGGACTAGCAAACACCGGGGAGCTGTTTTTT.